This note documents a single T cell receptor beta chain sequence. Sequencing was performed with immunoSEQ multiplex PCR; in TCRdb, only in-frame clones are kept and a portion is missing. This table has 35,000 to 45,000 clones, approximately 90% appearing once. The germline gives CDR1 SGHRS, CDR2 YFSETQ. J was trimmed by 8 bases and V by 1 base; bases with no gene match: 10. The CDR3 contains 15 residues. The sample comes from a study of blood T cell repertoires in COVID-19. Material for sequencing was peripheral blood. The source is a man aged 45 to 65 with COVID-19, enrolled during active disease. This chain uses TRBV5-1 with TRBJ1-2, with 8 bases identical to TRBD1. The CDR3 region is CASSLNGAGGKGYTF. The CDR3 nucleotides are TGCGCCAGCAGCTTGAATGGTGCAGGGGGCAAAGGCTACACCTTC.